These 12 T cell receptor beta chains were all obtained from the same sample, sequenced in a study of blood T cell repertoires in COVID-19. The table came from immunoSEQ multiplex PCR; TCRdb's copy has only in-frame clones and leaves some out. This sample has fewer than 200,000 clones, with more than 80% found just once. Sequencing input: peripheral blood. The receptors here all came from a human donor in a cohort sampled during active COVID-19.

The V and J genes are TRBV2 and TRBJ1-3; 10 bases agree with TRBD1. The ends lost 8 bases at V and 2 bases at J; junction bases unmatched: 6. The V gene's germline CDR1 is SNHLY and CDR2 FYNNEI. The CDR3 consists of 15 residues. The CDR3 protein is CASGSGTGAGNTIYF. In DNA form, the CDR3 reads TGTGCCAGCGGCTCCGGGACAGGGGCTGGAAACACCATATATTTT.

The chain is built from TRBV7-6 and TRBJ2-1; 7 nucleotides line up with TRBD2. This CDR3 region has 15 residues. The V gene's germline CDR1 is SGHVS and CDR2 FNYEAQ. V gave up 1 base and J gave up 4 bases; unmatched junction bases: 4. CDR3 DNA sequence: TGTGCCAGCAGCTTAGGAGCGGGGCGATACAATGAGCAGTTCTTC. Amino acids: CASSLGAGRYNEQFF.

The J gene is TRBJ1-1, the V gene TRBV6-5; the D gene is possibly TRBD1 (6 bases). CDR3 length: 16 amino acids. CDR1 is MNHEY, CDR2 SVGAGI, per germline. The V end lost 2 bases, the J end lost 7 bases, and 20 bases lay between the germline ends. As DNA, the CDR3 is TGTGCCAGCAGTTACGGGGCAGGGGCCCCTTTCGGTGAAGCTTTCTTT. Amino acid sequence: CASSYGAGAPFGEAFF.

V usage is TRBV6-6 and J usage is TRBJ1-4; no reliable D call. The CDR3 has 15 amino acids. In germline, CDR1 is MNHNY, CDR2 SVGAGI (reference sequence). Trimming took 5 bases from V and 0 from J, leaving 10 bases between them. The CDR3 spells CASSRSRATNEKLFF. CDR3 in DNA: TGTGCCAGCAGTCGCTCGCGGGCAACTAATGAAAAACTGTTTTTT.

This clone appeared once. The rearrangement uses TRBV7-8 and TRBJ2-5; D not resolved. Trimming stripped 5 bases from V and 2 bases from J, with 18 bases between. Per germline, CDR1 SGHVS and CDR2 FQNEAQ. This CDR3 has 16 amino acids. The CDR3 here is CASSERNSGFQETQYF. DNA of the CDR3: TGTGCCAGCAGCGAACGAAACAGTGGATTTCAAGAGACCCAGTACTTC.

This chain uses TRBV6-5 with TRBJ1-1, with D perhaps matching TRBD1 (5 bases). From germline, CDR1 is MNHEY and CDR2 SVGAGI. V lost 5 bases, J lost 1 base, and 14 bases lay in between. The CDR3 is 15 amino acids. The CDR3: CASSPTRGGNTEAFF. The CDR3 DNA follows: TGTGCCAGCAGTCCGACTCGGGGGGGGAACACTGAAGCTTTCTTT.

The V gene is TRBV3-1 (or the pseudogene TRBV3-2), the J gene TRBJ1-1; 7 bases are a match to TRBD1. CDR3 size: 13 residues. Germline-derived CDR1 and CDR2 are LGHDT and YNNKEL (reference sequence). The J segment lost 3 bases and the V segment lost 3 bases, leaving 1 base of the junction unmatched. CDR3 sequence reads: CASSQQGDTEAFF. The DNA of the CDR3 is TGTGCCAGCAGCCAGCAGGGGGACACTGAAGCTTTCTTT.

This chain joins TRBV18 and TRBJ2-3; a possible D gene is TRBD1 (7 bases). The CDR3 runs 14 residues. V was pared by 1 base and J by 6 bases, with 11 bases between. Germline V lookup: CDR1 KGHSH, CDR2 LQKENI. CDR3 DNA: TGTGCCAGCTCACCACGGGGGGACAGCGATACGCAGTATTTT. Amino acid sequence: CASSPRGDSDTQYF.

The chain is built from TRBV30 and TRBJ2-7; 11 bases are shared with TRBD1. After removal of 2 bases from V and 4 bases from J, the junction contained 7 bases not matched to a gene. CDR3 size: 15 residues. Germline lookup yields CDR1 GTSNPN and CDR2 SVGIG (reference sequence). For the CDR3, the DNA is TGTGCCTGGAGTAACCTTGGACAGGGGGCTTACGAGCAGTACTTC. This gives the protein CAWSNLGQGAYEQYF.

J is TRBJ2-1 and V is TRBV6-2 or TRBV6-3, with D possibly matching TRBD2 (6 bases). The CDR3 sequence is 11 residues long. In germline, CDR1 is MNHEY, CDR2 SVGEGT. V lost 5 bases to trimming and J lost 9 bases, with 8 bases between them. The CDR3 sequence: CASSNGGEQFF. CDR3 bases: TGTGCCAGCAGTAACGGGGGTGAGCAGTTCTTC.

This chain joins TRBV5-1 and TRBJ2-5, with TRBD2 identical over 8 bases. Losses at the gene ends were 1 base for V and 5 bases for J; bases not matched to a gene: 7. CDR1 is SGHRS and CDR2 is YFSETQ in the germline V gene. The CDR3 runs to 15 residues. The CDR3 spells CASSLFSRGGETQYF. The CDR3 nucleotides read TGCGCCAGCAGCTTGTTCAGCCGGGGGGGTGAGACCCAGTACTTC.

The chain carries TRBV2 and TRBJ2-3; TRBD2 agrees at 8 bases. The CDR3 sequence is 17 residues long. Germline V gene lookup returns CDR1 SNHLY and CDR2 FYNNEI. Trimming removed 2 bases from V and 6 bases from J; junction bases left unmatched: 13. CDR3 residues: CASSEYWTSRGPDTQYF. The CDR3 DNA is TGTGCCAGCAGTGAATACTGGACTAGCAGGGGACCCGATACGCAGTATTTT.